The rows below give T cell receptor beta chains drawn from one sample of a study of cytomegalovirus exposure and HLA in healthy donors. Clones were read by immunoSEQ multiplex PCR, and TCRdb kept only the in-frame ones, dropping some. The table lists 150,000 to 180,000 clones, roughly 80% of them singletons. Sequencing was performed on PBMCs. All receptors derive from a man in his thirties or forties in good health and CMV-seropositive. CDR3s include the opening cysteine and the closing phenylalanine or tryptophan. A D gene is named only where the DNA matches it firmly. Clone size is shown for a subset of rows, as once, few, many or a class of expanded clone.

d_call | clone_size | j_call | v_call | cdr3_nt | cdr3_aa
TRBD1 | NA | TRBJ1-2 | TRBV28 | TGTGCCAGCAGTTTATCCCGCCGGGTGAGGGGGCCTTACTCTGGCTACACCTTC | CASSLSRRVRGPYSGYTF
NA | NA | TRBJ1-5 | TRBV27 | TGTGCCAGCAGTTTAAGGCAGGGCTCCTCGGCCCAGCATTTT | CASSLRQGSSAQHF
TRBD1 | NA | TRBJ2-3 | TRBV2 | TGTGCCAGCAGTGACGGAGGGACAGGGGACCTGAGGGATACGCAGTATTTT | CASSDGGTGDLRDTQYF
NA | NA | TRBJ1-1 | TRBV27 | TGTGCCAGCAGGCTCGCCGGGGTTTTGAACACTGAAGCTTTCTTT | CASRLAGVLNTEAFF
TRBD1 | NA | TRBJ2-1 | TRBV30 | TGTGCCTGTACAGGGGTCCTCTCCTACAATGAGCAGTTCTTC | CACTGVLSYNEQFF
TRBD2 | NA | TRBJ2-7 | TRBV7-2 | TGTGCCAGCAGCTTAGGGGGGGGGACCTCCTACGAGCAGTACTTC | CASSLGGGTSYEQYF
NA | NA | TRBJ1-1 | TRBV27 | TGTGCCAGCAGTCCGAACAGGGTGATAGGAACTGAAGCTTTCTTT | CASSPNRVIGTEAFF
NA | NA | TRBJ1-1 | TRBV29-1 | TGCAGCGTTGAAGAACACGGGGGTTGGGCCACTGAAGCTTTCTTT | CSVEEHGGWATEAFF
TRBD1 | NA | TRBJ2-2 | TRBV30 | TGTGCCTGGATGAAACGGGACAGGTTAACCGGGGAGCTGTTTTTT | CAWMKRDRLTGELFF
TRBD2 | NA | TRBJ2-1 | TRBV4-1 | TGCGCCAGCAGCCAAGATCAAGAGCGGGAGTTATACAATGAGCAGTTCTTC | CASSQDQERELYNEQFF
NA | few | TRBJ1-1 | TRBV6-5 | TGTGCCAGCACTCAATGGACAGTAGTGAACACTGAAGCTTTCTTT | CASTQWTVVNTEAFF
NA | NA | TRBJ2-5 | TRBV7-9 | TGTGCCAGCAGCTCAGCCGGTCGGGAGACCCAGTACTTC | CASSSAGRETQYF
NA | NA | TRBJ2-1 | TRBV5-4 | TGTGCCAGCAGCTTGGCGCGGACAAGCTCCTACAATGAGCAGTTCTTC | CASSLARTSSYNEQFF
NA | NA | TRBJ2-7 | TRBV6-1 | TGTGCCAGCAGCCCCTATACTAGTATCGGCGAGCAGTACTTC | CASSPYTSIGEQYF
NA | NA | TRBJ2-3 | TRBV6-6 | TGTGCCAGCTCCCTAAGGGGCGGGGGCACAGATACGCAGTATTTT | CASSLRGGGTDTQYF
TRBD2 | few | TRBJ2-7 | TRBV6-6 | TGTGCCAGCAGTAGCGGGAGCACCTACGAGCAGTACTTC | CASSSGSTYEQYF